The 21 T cell receptor beta chains presented below share a single source sample, sequenced in a study of metastatic and nonmetastatic thyroid tumors. Until they underwent thyroid surgery, no patient had received any treatment. TCRdb re-clonotyped the PCR reads via MiXCR. The sample holds around 10,000 clones, approximately 30% seen once. Sequenced: tumor tissue. The receptor set was obtained from a male donor with papillary thyroid cancer or a benign thyroid nodule (not recorded which). Some clones in this sample may be carry-over from other donors' samples.

V is TRBV11-2 and J is TRBJ2-7; D is ambiguous. The CDR3 has 14 residues. Germline V gene data show CDR1 as SGHAT and CDR2 as FQNNGV. Trimming took 5 bases from V and 3 from J, leaving 14 bases between them. This chain's CDR3 is CASSPIGPYYEQYF. The DNA for the CDR3 is TGTGCCAGCAGCCCGATTGGACCTTACTACGAGCAGTACTTC.

The CDR3 sequence is CAWSPTGTSQYF. In nucleotides, the CDR3 is TGTGCCTGGAGTCCGACCGGGACCTCCCAGTACTTC. This chain links TRBV30 with TRBJ2-4; the D gene could be TRBD1 or TRBD2 (5 bases each). CDR1 GTSNPN and CDR2 SVGIG come from the germline V gene (reference sequence). There are 12 residues in the CDR3. Trimming removed 2 bases from V and 13 bases from J, with 15 bases in between.

The V gene is TRBV19, the J gene TRBJ1-4; the match to TRBD1 covers 8 bases. V was pared by 7 bases and J by 8 bases, with 15 bases of the junction left unmatched. CDR3 size: 16 residues. Looked up from germline, CDR1 is LNHDA and CDR2 is SQIVND (reference sequence). The CDR3 protein is CASTSPGQGLQEKLFF. The CDR3 DNA is TGTGCCAGTACTTCACCTGGACAGGGTCTGCAGGAAAAACTGTTTTTT.

V usage is TRBV20-1 and J usage is TRBJ1-1, with a weak D call TRBD1 (6 bases). Trimming left V 6 bases short and J 6 bases short, with 8 bases between. This CDR3 region has 10 residues. Germline V CDR1 and CDR2: DFQATT, SNEGSKA (reference sequence). CDR3 sequence: CSAEGAEAFF. The CDR3 region has the DNA TGCAGTGCGGAGGGGGCTGAAGCTTTCTTT.

This clone was counted many times. The chain employs TRBV4-1 and TRBJ1-1; 7 bases are a match to TRBD1. Unmatched junction bases numbered 11, after V lost 4 bases and J lost 0 bases. This CDR3 has 17 residues. From germline, CDR1 is MGHRA and CDR2 YSYEKL. The CDR3 DNA is TGCGCCAGCAGCCCTTCCTACACGGGACAGATGAACACTGAAGCTTTCTTT. Residues: CASSPSYTGQMNTEAFF.

This clone was seen repeatedly, ten times or more. A read error is possible here, since a much larger clone lies one base away. This chain joins TRBV9 and TRBJ1-2; D uncertain. Germline V gives CDR1 SGDLS, CDR2 YYNGEE. The CDR3 contains 13 residues. The CDR3 sequence: CANSVVTDYGYTF. The DNA for the CDR3 is TGTGCCAACAGCGTAGTGACGGACTATGGCTACACCTTC.

This clone was picked up many times. The rearrangement links TRBV5-1 to TRBJ1-1, with D uncertain. The CDR3 spans 15 residues. In germline, CDR1 is SGHRS, CDR2 YFSETQ. The V and J ends lost 0 bases and 0 bases respectively, with 9 bases between them. DNA of the CDR3: TGCGCCAGCAGCTTGGATCCCTGGGTGAACACTGAAGCTTTCTTT. Its translation: CASSLDPWVNTEAFF. Drawing the rest from reference TRBV5-1 and TRBJ1-1, the complete variable domain is KAGVTQTPRYLIKTRGQQVTLSCSPISGHRSVSWYQQTPGQGLQFLFEYFSETQRNKGNFPGRFSGRQFSNSRSEMNVSTLELGDSALYLCASSLDPWVNTEAFFGQGTRLTVV.

In its sample, this clone ranks as medium-sized. The chain carries TRBV7-9 and TRBJ1-3; 8 bases line up with TRBD1. The CDR3 sequence is 14 residues long. V gave up 5 bases and J gave up 2 bases; unmatched junction bases: 2. Germline-derived CDR1 and CDR2 are SEHNR and FQNEAQ (reference sequence). CDR3 sequence: CASSQQGAGNTIYF. CDR3 nucleotides: TGTGCCAGCAGCCAACAGGGGGCTGGAAACACCATATATTTT. The full variable domain, completed using reference TRBV7-9 and TRBJ1-3, is DTGVSQNPRHKITKRGQNVTFRCDPISEHNRLYWYRQTLGQGPEFLTYFQNEAQLEKSRLLSDRFSAERPKGSFSTLEIQRTEQGDSAMYLCASSQQGAGNTIYFGEGSWLTVV.

This clone was recorded only once. V is TRBV4-1 and J is TRBJ1-5, with 8 bases identical to TRBD1. Looked up from germline, CDR1 is MGHRA and CDR2 is YSYEKL. J lost 6 bases, V lost 0 bases, and 16 bases had no gene match. CDR3 length: 19 residues. CDR3 in amino acids: CASSQEPGQGIDGSQPQHF. The CDR3 coding sequence is TGCGCCAGCAGCCAAGAACCCGGACAGGGAATTGATGGGAGTCAGCCCCAGCATTTT.

This clone was detected ten times or more. This rearrangement joins TRBV5-5 to TRBJ2-1; no clear D gene. This CDR3 spans 13 amino acids. Germline V gene lookup returns CDR1 SGHKS and CDR2 YYEKEE (reference sequence). V dropped 0 bases and J dropped 8 bases, with 9 bases sitting between them. CDR3 amino acids: CASSLVPSDEQFF. CDR3 DNA: TGTGCCAGCAGCTTGGTACCCTCCGATGAGCAGTTCTTC.

In its sample, this clone ranks as medium-sized. The gene calls are TRBV24-1 and TRBJ1-5; TRBD1 might be the D (6 bases). Germline assignment: CDR1 KGHDR and CDR2 SFDVKD. V was trimmed by 9 bases and J by 0 bases, leaving 11 bases between them. The CDR3 is 14 amino acids. Here the CDR3 DNA reads TGTGCCACCTCCGGACAGCATAGCAATCAGCCCCAGCATTTT. This codes for CATSGQHSNQPQHF.

This clone was recorded at least ten times. The rearrangement uses TRBV30 and TRBJ1-1; 7 nucleotides agree with TRBD1. CDR3 length: 17 amino acids. V trimming: 2 bases; J trimming: 5 bases; junction bases outside the gene matches: 17. Looked up from germline, CDR1 is GTSNPN and CDR2 is SVGIG (reference sequence). The CDR3 DNA is TGTGCCTGGAGTCTTGGAAGACTACAGGGGATTGGGACTGAAGCTTTCTTT. Amino acid sequence: CAWSLGRLQGIGTEAFF.

The V gene is TRBV7-2, the J gene TRBJ2-3; no clear D. Between the trimmed V and J ends, which lost 4 bases and 0 bases, there was a span of 5 bases. Germline lookup yields CDR1 SGHTA and CDR2 FQGNSA. The CDR3 is made up of 13 amino acids. The CDR3 sequence is CASSSQSTDTQYF. The CDR3 DNA reads TGTGCCAGCAGCTCACAAAGCACAGATACGCAGTATTTT.

The chain couples TRBV6-2 or TRBV6-3 to TRBJ2-6; D gene ambiguous. Trimming removed 6 bases at V and 0 bases at J, with 6 bases between. Germline loops: CDR1 MNHEY, CDR2 SVGEGT. CDR3 length equals 14 residues. CDR3 DNA: TGTGCCAGCAGGAGATCCTCTGGGGCCAACGTCCTGACTTTC. Protein product: CASRRSSGANVLTF.

This clone showed up just a few times. This chain uses TRBV28 with TRBJ1-2; D may be TRBD1 (5 bases). Germline V gives CDR1 MDHEN, CDR2 SYDVKM. The CDR3 runs to 16 residues. With 7 bases removed from V and 2 bases from J, the gap between germline ends came to 20 bases. The CDR3 here is CASTLIQGSGNYGYTF. The CDR3 region has the DNA TGTGCCAGCACCCTAATTCAGGGATCGGGGAACTATGGCTACACCTTC.

The gene calls are TRBV5-1 and TRBJ1-2; tentative D call: TRBD1 (5 bases). The germline V and J ends were trimmed by 7 bases and 8 bases, with 18 bases remaining between them. The germline gives CDR1 SGHRS, CDR2 YFSETQ. The CDR3 is 13 residues long. The CDR3 loop is CASGGRTGNGYTF. The DNA for the CDR3 is TGCGCCAGCGGGGGACGGACTGGAAACGGCTACACCTTC.

This clone is medium-sized. The rearrangement links TRBV27 to TRBJ2-5; D call uncertain. The CDR3 sequence is 14 residues long. The V gene lost 5 bases and the J gene lost 7 bases, with 17 bases spanning the gap. Germline lookup yields CDR1 MNHEY and CDR2 SMNVEV (reference sequence). The CDR3 DNA is TGTGCCAGCAGTCCCAATTTGGAAGCCGGGACCCAGTACTTC. Translation: CASSPNLEAGTQYF.

The chain has TRBV28 and TRBJ2-1; D remains ambiguous. CDR3 length: 12 residues. Germline assignment: CDR1 MDHEN and CDR2 SYDVKM. V shed 6 bases and J shed 6 bases, with 9 bases lying between them. The CDR3 loop is CASSLASNEQFF. CDR3 coding DNA: TGTGCCAGCAGCCTTGCCAGCAATGAGCAGTTCTTC.

This clone was picked up a small number of times. The V call is TRBV12-3 or TRBV12-4, the J call TRBJ2-2; D is uncertain. V was clipped by 11 bases and J by 8 bases, with 18 bases between them. The CDR3 is 13 amino acids. CDR3 sequence reads: CACRSSWAGELFF. DNA for the CDR3: TGTGCCTGTCGCTCTAGTTGGGCAGGGGAGCTGTTTTTT.

This chain uses TRBV7-2 with TRBJ2-5; TRBD2 is a possible D gene (5 bases). V gave up 5 bases and J gave up 1 base, with 14 bases separating them. Per germline, CDR1 SGHTA and CDR2 FQGNSA. The CDR3 has 15 amino acids. CDR3 loop: CASSKREGGQETQYF. Here the CDR3 DNA reads TGTGCCAGCAGCAAGCGTGAGGGCGGCCAAGAGACCCAGTACTTC.

In this sample, this clone turned up many times. V usage is TRBV5-8 and J usage is TRBJ2-1, with 7 positions matching TRBD1. The CDR3 loop spans 17 amino acids. Germline-derived CDR1 and CDR2 are SGHTS and YDEGEE. With 2 bases clipped from V and 3 bases from J, the junction kept 11 bases outside the gene matches. In nucleotides, the CDR3 is TGTGCCAGCAGCTTACCTTTTGGGACAGCAGACTACAATGAGCAGTTCTTC. It codes for CASSLPFGTADYNEQFF. Using reference TRBV5-8 and TRBJ2-1 for the parts outside the CDR3, the full variable domain is EAGVTQSPTHLIKTRGQQATLRCSPISGHTSVYWYQQALGLGLQFLLWYDEGEERNRGNFPPRFSGRQFPNYSSELNVNALELEDSALYLCASSLPFGTADYNEQFFGPGTRLTVL.